The 17 T cell receptor beta chains below all came from one sample that was sequenced in a study of OX40 agonist ivuxolimab in advanced cancers. Repertoires were generated with immunoSEQ multiplex PCR, while TCRdb's copy carries only in-frame clones and drops some. In the table there are tens of thousands of clones, 86% of which are singletons. The sample in question was CD4+ or CD8+ T cells sorted from blood, obtained in a trial of the OX40 agonist ivuxolimab. All receptors derive from an adult with an advanced solid tumor such as melanoma, head and neck, liver or kidney cancer.

This clone has just one count. The rearrangement joins TRBV18 to TRBJ2-5; D is possibly TRBD2 (5 bases). Deletions cut 6 bases from V and 5 bases from J, with 16 bases between. Germline lookup yields CDR1 KGHSH and CDR2 LQKENI. This CDR3 contains 14 residues. CDR3 DNA sequence: TGTGCCAGCTCTTCCGGCGGGCTGGGGGAGACCCAGTACTTC. Translating it yields CASSSGGLGETQYF.

Written as DNA, the CDR3 is TGCGCCAGCAGCCCCCGAACAGGAGAGACCCAGTACTTC. It specifies CASSPRTGETQYF. This chain connects TRBV4-1 to TRBJ2-5, with D perhaps matching TRBD1 (5 bases). There are 13 residues in the CDR3. V lost 4 bases to trimming and J lost 4 bases, with 10 bases between them. CDR1 MGHRA and CDR2 YSYEKL come from the germline V gene.

This chain uses TRBV6-1 with TRBJ2-5; D remains unclear. V lost 4 bases and J lost 5, with 20 bases in between. This CDR3 comprises 16 residues. Germline values: CDR1 MNHNS, CDR2 SASEGT. The CDR3 nucleotides are TGTGCCAGCAGTGGAGGCACCTCTTTTAACGGGGAGACCCAGTACTTC. Translated: CASSGGTSFNGETQYF.

The sample holds a few counts of this clone. The chain links TRBV18 to TRBJ1-6; the D is unclear. Germline V CDR1 and CDR2: KGHSH, LQKENI. V was trimmed by 4 bases and J by 5 bases, leaving 9 bases between them. This CDR3 is 14 amino acids long. CDR3 protein: CASSQRSNNSPLHF. CDR3 bases: TGTGCCAGCTCACAACGCTCTAATAATTCACCCCTCCACTTT.

The chain is built from TRBV6-7 and TRBJ1-4; D is undetermined. TRBV6-7 is known as an ORF, though its function is uncertain. Trimming took off 5 bases at V and 0 bases at J, with 13 bases between the two ends. The CDR3 totals 16 residues. This CDR3 reads CASSPPDGATNEKLFF. As DNA, the CDR3 is TGTGCCAGCAGTCCCCCGGACGGAGCAACTAATGAAAAACTGTTTTTT.

V and J are TRBV21-1 and TRBJ1-5. TRBV21-1 is an annotated pseudogene. This CDR3 is 22 amino acids long. The CDR3 spells CASSKIVESGVWFSGSNQPQHF. The CDR3 bases are TGTGCCAGCAGCAAAATAGTGGAGTCGGGCGTTTGGTTTTCAGGTAGCAATCAGCCCCAGCATTTT.

This clone has more than one count but fewer than ten. The genes are TRBV4-1 and TRBJ1-2, with 12 bases that match TRBD1. This CDR3 is built from 15 residues. V dropped 3 bases and J dropped 6; count of bases not matched to a gene: 5. The germline V gene encodes CDR1 MGHRA and CDR2 YSYEKL. CDR3 region: CASSHRDRGRDGYTF. The DNA of the CDR3 is TGCGCCAGCAGCCATAGGGACAGGGGGCGCGATGGCTACACCTTC.

V gene TRBV19 combines with J gene TRBJ2-1; TRBD1 agrees at 9 bases. With 5 bases clipped from V and 3 bases from J, the junction kept 5 bases outside the gene matches. Looked up from germline, CDR1 is LNHDA and CDR2 is SQIVND (reference sequence). This CDR3 has 15 amino acids. This CDR3 is CASSLTGGDYNEQFF. CDR3 in DNA: TGTGCCAGTAGTTTAACAGGGGGCGACTACAATGAGCAGTTCTTC.

A few counts support this clone. The V gene is TRBV6-6, the J gene TRBJ2-7; TRBD1 aligns across 8 bases. Per germline, CDR1 MNHNY and CDR2 SVGAGI (reference sequence). Trimming cost V 2 bases and J 2 bases; bases outside gene matches: 2. The CDR3 is 14 amino acids. CDR3 region: CASSYRDRPYEQYF. CDR3 nucleotide sequence: TGTGCCAGCAGTTACCGGGACAGGCCCTACGAGCAGTACTTC.

The V and J genes are TRBV6-1 and TRBJ2-3, with 7 bases matching TRBD1. V lost 4 bases to trimming and J lost 0 bases; unmatched junction nucleotides: 4. The CDR3 is made up of 15 amino acids. Per germline, CDR1 MNHNS and CDR2 SASEGT. In DNA form, the CDR3 reads TGTGCCAGCAGTGCGACAGGGTCGAGCACAGATACGCAGTATTTT. It encodes CASSATGSSTDTQYF.

The CDR3 reads CASSMFLSNQPQHF. CDR3 coding DNA: TGTGCCAGTAGTATGTTTCTTAGCAATCAGCCCCAGCATTTT. The V and J genes are TRBV19 and TRBJ1-5; D unclear. V was cut by 3 bases and J by 0 bases, with 6 bases left in between. The CDR3 sequence is 14 residues long. Germline values: CDR1 LNHDA, CDR2 SQIVND (reference sequence).

The V and J genes are TRBV19 and TRBJ1-1; D is unclear. V was pared by 0 bases and J by 3 bases, with 11 bases between. CDR3 size: 15 residues. Germline lookup yields CDR1 LNHDA and CDR2 SQIVND (reference sequence). The CDR3 nucleotides read TGTGCCAGTAGTATAGAAGGGTGGAGGGACACTGAAGCTTTCTTT. This translates into CASSIEGWRDTEAFF.

This chain joins TRBV9 and TRBJ2-3, with D perhaps matching TRBD1 (6 bases). The CDR3 consists of 15 residues. Trimming cost V 0 bases and J 4 bases, with 12 bases left between them. Per the germline V gene, CDR1 is SGDLS and CDR2 is YYNGEE. The CDR3 DNA reads TGTGCCAGCAGCGTAGTTGGGGGACAAGCAGATACGCAGTATTTT. Amino acid sequence: CASSVVGGQADTQYF. Combining the CDR3 with reference TRBV9 and TRBJ2-3 gives the whole variable domain DSGVTQTPKHLITATGQRVTLRCSPRSGDLSVYWYQQSLDQGLQFLIQYYNGEERAKGNILERFSAQQFPDLHSELNLSSLELGDSALYFCASSVVGGQADTQYFGPGTRLTVL.

This clone appeared a few times. J is TRBJ1-4 and V is TRBV5-1; the D gene is possibly TRBD1 (6 bases). This CDR3 has 16 residues. Germline CDR1 and CDR2: SGHRS and YFSETQ. With 4 bases removed from V and 7 bases from J, the gap between germline ends came to 20 bases. The CDR3 DNA is TGCGCCAGCAGCAGCAGAAAACAGGGATCCGGTGAAAAACTGTTTTTT. This gives the protein CASSSRKQGSGEKLFF.

The rearrangement joins TRBV11-3 to TRBJ2-3; 12 nucleotides agree with TRBD2. Losses at the gene ends were 6 bases for V and 1 base for J; bases not matched to a gene: 8. The CDR3 length is 17 residues. Germline lookup yields CDR1 SGHNT and CDR2 YENEEA. CDR3 protein: CASRRSSGGEGTDTQYF. CDR3 coding DNA: TGTGCCAGCAGGAGGTCTAGCGGGGGGGAGGGCACAGATACGCAGTATTTT.

This chain uses TRBV7-9 with TRBJ1-3; TRBD1 matches at 7 bases. The CDR3 covers 14 residues. The V gene end was trimmed by 7 bases and the J gene end by 0 bases; junction bases not matched to a gene: 3. Germline V gene sequence: CDR1 SEHNR, CDR2 FQNEAQ (reference sequence). CDR3 sequence (DNA): TGTGCCAGCACCCAGGGGGACTCTGGAAACACCATATATTTT. This gives the protein CASTQGDSGNTIYF.

The J gene is TRBJ1-6, the V gene TRBV5-1, with a possible D match to TRBD1 (5 bases). The CDR3 covers 15 residues. Germline CDR1 and CDR2: SGHRS and YFSETQ. The V gene lost 2 bases and the J gene lost 10 bases, with 16 bases spanning the gap. CDR3 coding DNA: TGCGCCAGCAGCTTACTTTGGGACTCAGGATCACCCCTCCACTTT. Protein sequence: CASSLLWDSGSPLHF.